Listed below are T cell receptor beta chains from one sample, sequenced in a study of blood T cell repertoires in COVID-19. Sequencing used immunoSEQ multiplex PCR; TCRdb keeps in-frame clones, though not all of them. This sample yields some 230,000 clones, of which roughly 80% are seen a single time; more than 2.5% belongs to the top ten. What was sequenced was peripheral blood. These receptors all come from a woman in her 30s who had recovered from COVID-19. Each CDR3 is given with its conserved first and last residue. A D gene is named only where the DNA matches it firmly. Not every row has a clone size; where given, it reads once, few, many or a size class.

D: TRBD2
J: TRBJ2-7
size: NA
V: TRBV7-3
DNA: TGTGCCAGCAGCTTAGGTGCGGGAGGGAGTCTCTACGAGCAGTACTTC
CDR3: CASSLGAGGSLYEQYF

D: NA
J: TRBJ2-7
size: NA
V: TRBV19
DNA: TGTGCCAGTAGTGCCTCAAGGAGCTCCTACGAGCAGTACTTC
CDR3: CASSASRSSYEQYF

D: NA
J: TRBJ2-2
size: NA
V: TRBV7-3
DNA: TGTGCCAGCAGCTTAGCAGGGGTGATTTCGAACACCGGGGAGCTGTTTTTT
CDR3: CASSLAGVISNTGELFF

D: NA
J: TRBJ1-2
size: NA
V: TRBV28
DNA: TGTGCCAGCATGTCCCGGGAGCCGGGCTACACCTTC
CDR3: CASMSREPGYTF

D: TRBD2
J: TRBJ2-3
size: NA
V: TRBV27
DNA: TGTGCCAGCAGTTCCCAAGGGAGGGTCGGCACAGATACGCAGTATTTT
CDR3: CASSSQGRVGTDTQYF

D: TRBD2
J: TRBJ2-5
size: few
V: TRBV6-5
DNA: TGTGCCAGCAGTCGTAGCGGGGCCCCCGGAGAGACCCAGTACTTC
CDR3: CASSRSGAPGETQYF

D: NA
J: TRBJ2-6
size: NA
V: TRBV2
DNA: TGTGCCAGCAGTGAGTCAGGGGCTGGGGCCAACGTCCTGACTTTC
CDR3: CASSESGAGANVLTF

D: TRBD2
J: TRBJ2-7
size: NA
V: TRBV5-1
DNA: TGCGCCAGCAGCTTGGCCAGCGGGAGGCCGAAGGACGAGCAGTACTTC
CDR3: CASSLASGRPKDEQYF

D: NA
J: TRBJ1-3
size: NA
V: TRBV28
DNA: TGTGCCAGTCCTGGGGCGGATGGAAACACCATATATTTT
CDR3: CASPGADGNTIYF

D: NA
J: TRBJ1-1
size: NA
V: TRBV27
DNA: TGTGCCAGCAGTTTATCCGCAGGAAACACTGAAGCTTTCTTT
CDR3: CASSLSAGNTEAFF

D: NA
J: TRBJ2-2
size: NA
V: TRBV6-5
DNA: TGTGCCAGCAGTCCGCCTTGGGGAGCCGGGGAGCTGTTTTTT
CDR3: CASSPPWGAGELFF

D: TRBD2
J: TRBJ2-3
size: NA
V: TRBV29-1
DNA: TGCAGCGTTGAGGGGGGGAGCGCAGATACGCAGTATTTT
CDR3: CSVEGGSADTQYF